This TCR beta chain originates from a study of tumor-infiltrating lymphocytes in primary liver carcinoma. The CDR3 runs 17 residues. V shed 4 bases, J shed 2 bases, and the junction held 8 bases outside the gene matches. From germline, CDR1 is ENHRY and CDR2 SYGVKD. Starting from roughly 540 ng of total RNA, TCR beta cDNA was produced with a primer in the constant region. Three-round nested multiplex PCR performed with slightly modified ARM-PCR produced the TCR beta libraries. Researchers ran the first two PCR rounds for roughly 11 cycles each with TRBV1-TRBV30 forward primers and a C-beta reverse primer. TCRdb reprocessed the multiplex PCR reads via MiXCR and lists one record per CDR3 protein. The sample records fewer than 350,000 distinct CDR3 sequences, approximately 60% being singletons. This clonotype was observed many times. Unsorted whole blood supplied the RNA, and germline DNA was extracted too.

This clonotype was obtained from a middle-aged man with primary liver carcinoma and hepatitis B virus infection. This rearrangement joins TRBV10-3 to TRBJ2-7, with TRBD2 identical over 13 bases. Source material: peripheral blood. The chain's CDR3 is CAISGPGLAGRTYEQYF. The CDR3 bases are TGTGCCATCAGTGGACCGGGACTAGCGGGAAGGACCTACGAGCAGTACTTC.